Reported below is one TCR beta chain. At one of its ends the junction is not consistent with the germline gene, which may arise from a read error. Original data processing: How many nucleated cells were present was estimated from reference gene primer amplification. The protocol was immunoSEQ multiplex PCR, while the TCRdb copy is restricted to in-frame clones and leaves out a portion. V, J and clone size derive from that table, while D and trimming were established from the DNA sequence. The sample holds around 110,000 clones, just under 85% seen once. Per germline, CDR1 SNHLY and CDR2 FYNNEI. The CDR3 spans 11 residues. This sample was taken from a study of blood T cell repertoires in COVID-19. Looking at the study overall: The United States, Italy and Spain were the sources of the acute and convalescent COVID-19 samples.

Sequenced material: peripheral blood. The gene calls are TRBV2 and TRBJ2-7, with 13 positions matching TRBD2. This clonotype originated in a man between 70 and 80 years old with active or convalescent COVID-19. CDR3 nucleotide sequence: TGTGCCAGCAGTCGAGGACTAGCGGGGGACTTC. Its protein is CASSRGLAGDF.